This T cell receptor (beta chain) was found in a study of glioma-infiltrating T cells. The study, taken as a whole, reports: Tissue-blood divergence was below expectation in non-neoplastic patients, above in gliomas. Very few CDR3 sequences were shared between tissue and blood.

TCR alpha and beta CDR3 regions were amplified from RNA using iRepertoire nested multiplex PCR. For one-step reverse transcription and amplification, roughly 85-450 ng of tissue mRNA or PBMC total RNA was used. TCRdb processed the multiplex PCR reads anew with MiXCR; each CDR3 protein has one entry. The top ten clones hold under 45% of a sample with about 110,000 distinct CDR3 sequences, about 25% of them seen once. Trimming stripped 2 bases from V and 0 bases from J, with 14 bases between. The germline V gene encodes CDR1 KGHSH and CDR2 LQKENI. The CDR3 is made up of 16 amino acids. This clonotype was seen many times. Its antigen is undetermined.

This clonotype originated in a human donor with low-grade glioma or glioblastoma, undergoing nonglioma brain surgery, or in good health (not recorded which). J is TRBJ2-7 and V is TRBV18; perhaps TRBD2 as D (6 bases). The sample was glioma tissue, nonneoplastic brain tissue, or PBMCs (not recorded which). The CDR3 DNA reads as TGTGCCAGCTCACCAGACGAGGAGGGCCTCTCCTACGAGCAGTACTTC. This translates into CASSPDEEGLSYEQYF.